The 20 T cell receptor beta chains below were found in one sample sequenced in a study of CD8 T cells in Susac syndrome. Reverse transcription of about 0.45 to 1 ug RNA was performed with random hexamers. TCRdb called the immunoSEQ multiplex PCR reads again in MiXCR, with one record for every CDR3 protein. Among about 140,000 distinct CDR3 sequences, roughly 95% were seen once, and the ten largest hold approximately 0.11%. Sample: CD4+ T cells from PBMCs. The receptors here all came from a human donor with multiple sclerosis.

The chain couples TRBV7-6 to TRBJ2-7; 10 positions agree with TRBD2. V trimming: 1 base; J trimming: 3 bases; junction bases outside the gene matches: 3. The V gene's germline CDR1 is SGHVS and CDR2 FNYEAQ. The CDR3 covers 15 residues. CDR3 nucleotides: TGTGCCAGCAGCTTAGGTCCTAGCGGGAGCTACGAGCAGTACTTC. Amino acid sequence: CASSLGPSGSYEQYF. Full variable domain (rest looked up from reference TRBV7-6 and TRBJ2-7): GAGVSQSPRYKVTKRGQDVALRCDPISGHVSLYWYRQALGQGPEFLTYFNYEAQQDKSGLPNDRFSAERPEGSISTLTIQRTEQRDSAMYRCASSLGPSGSYEQYFGPGTRLTVT.

The rearrangement links TRBV5-1 to TRBJ2-4; unclear D gene. The germline CDR1 and CDR2 sequences are SGHRS and YFSETQ. V lost 0 bases and J lost 6, with 13 bases in between. The CDR3 is 15 residues long. CDR3 nucleotide sequence: TGCGCCAGCAGCTTGGTTTCCCCCGGCGGAAACATTCAGTACTTC. The encoded protein is CASSLVSPGGNIQYF.

Here the CDR3 reads CASRWTSGGGSYNEQFF. For the CDR3, the DNA is TGTGCCAGCAGGTGGACTAGCGGGGGGGGATCCTACAATGAGCAGTTCTTC. The chain couples TRBV27 to TRBJ2-1; 15 bases line up with TRBD2. Losses at the gene ends were 6 bases for V and 1 base for J; bases not matched to a gene: 4. CDR1 is MNHEY and CDR2 is SMNVEV in the germline V gene (reference sequence). The CDR3 sequence is 17 residues long.

In DNA, the CDR3 is TGTGCCAGCAGTTTTGGCAGGGCGAACACTGAAGCTTTCTTT. Translating it yields CASSFGRANTEAFF. The chain recombines TRBV12-3 or TRBV12-4 with TRBJ1-1; D is possibly TRBD1 (5 bases). This CDR3 region has 14 residues. V lost 3 bases to trimming and J lost 1 base, with 9 bases between them.

The chain links TRBV11-2 to TRBJ1-1, with D possibly TRBD1 on 5 matching bases. Germline assignment: CDR1 SGHAT and CDR2 FQNNGV. Trimming took 1 base from V and 4 from J, leaving 13 bases between them. The CDR3 has 15 residues. CDR3 protein: CASSLAWGKGTEAFF. DNA for the CDR3: TGTGCCAGCAGCTTAGCGTGGGGGAAGGGCACTGAAGCTTTCTTT.

The chain uses TRBV24-1 and TRBJ2-2; D is tentatively TRBD1 or TRBD2 (5 bases each). There are 14 residues in the CDR3. Germline values: CDR1 KGHDR, CDR2 SFDVKD. V lost 5 bases, J lost 7 bases, and 13 bases lay in between. The CDR3 region has the DNA TGTGCCACCAGTGTCCGACGGGACCACGGGGAGCTGTTTTTT. This gives the protein CATSVRRDHGELFF.

This chain connects TRBV4-1 to TRBJ2-2, with 8 bases matching TRBD2. Germline CDR1 MGHRA, CDR2 YSYEKL. After removal of 1 base from V and 0 bases from J, the junction contained 4 bases not matched to a gene. CDR3 length: 17 residues. CDR3: CASSQGSGVANTGELFF. The CDR3 DNA follows: TGCGCCAGCAGCCAAGGTAGCGGGGTAGCGAACACCGGGGAGCTGTTTTTT.

J is TRBJ2-7 and V is TRBV30; tentatively, D is TRBD1 or TRBD2 (5 bases each). There are 14 residues in the CDR3. CDR1 and CDR2 from the germline V gene are GTSNPN and SVGIG (reference sequence). Between the trimmed V and J ends, which lost 3 bases and 2 bases, there was a span of 14 bases. CDR3 protein: CAWSLTGGPYEQYF. The CDR3 nucleotides are TGTGCCTGGAGCTTGACTGGGGGACCCTACGAGCAGTACTTC.

The rearrangement uses TRBV7-6 and TRBJ1-5, with D uncertain. CDR1 SGHVS and CDR2 FNYEAQ come from the germline V gene. V lost 1 base and J 5 bases, leaving 12 bases between the germline ends. The length of the CDR3 is 15 residues. CDR3: CASSLGSGEHQPQHF. The CDR3 DNA reads TGTGCCAGCAGCTTAGGTTCCGGGGAGCATCAGCCCCAGCATTTT. Using reference TRBV7-6 and TRBJ1-5 for the parts outside the CDR3, the full variable domain is GAGVSQSPRYKVTKRGQDVALRCDPISGHVSLYWYRQALGQGPEFLTYFNYEAQQDKSGLPNDRFSAERPEGSISTLTIQRTEQRDSAMYRCASSLGSGEHQPQHFGDGTRLSIL.

The chain has TRBV30 and TRBJ1-4, with a tentative D call TRBD1 (6 bases). V lost 5 bases, J lost 5 bases, and 12 bases lay in between. This CDR3 contains 13 residues. CDR1 and CDR2 (germline): GTSNPN, SVGIG (reference sequence). Here the CDR3 reads CAWSGRGNEKLFF. The CDR3 coding sequence is TGTGCCTGGTCAGGGAGGGGGAATGAAAAACTGTTTTTT.

This clonotype appeared once. J is TRBJ1-2 and V is TRBV5-1, with 7 nucleotides matching TRBD1. This CDR3 is 15 amino acids long. CDR1 is SGHRS and CDR2 is YFSETQ in the germline V gene. The ends lost 3 bases at V and 3 bases at J; junction bases unmatched: 8. The CDR3 loop reads CASSSVDRMDYGYTF. DNA of the CDR3: TGCGCCAGCAGCTCGGTGGACAGGATGGACTATGGCTACACCTTC.

J is TRBJ1-2 and V is TRBV3-1; 8 bases are a match to TRBD1. The J segment lost 5 bases and the V segment lost 3 bases, leaving 8 bases of the junction unmatched. The CDR3 covers 15 residues. CDR1 LGHDT and CDR2 YNNKEL come from the germline V gene (reference sequence). CDR3 loop: CASSQRQGKQYGYTF. For the CDR3, the DNA is TGTGCCAGCAGCCAGAGACAGGGGAAGCAGTATGGCTACACCTTC.

The gene calls are TRBV5-1 and TRBJ1-2; unclear D gene. The CDR3 runs to 14 residues. Germline-derived CDR1 and CDR2 are SGHRS and YFSETQ. The V and J ends lost 0 bases and 8 bases respectively, with 14 bases between them. CDR3 sequence reads: CASSLGNYRPGYTF. The CDR3 DNA is TGCGCCAGCAGCTTGGGGAATTACAGACCCGGCTACACCTTC.

The J gene is TRBJ2-6, the V gene TRBV10-3, with a weak D call TRBD2 (5 bases). The germline V and J ends were trimmed by 6 bases and 0 bases, with 9 bases remaining between them. The CDR3 is 15 amino acids. CDR1 and CDR2 from the germline V gene are ENHRY and SYGVKD. The CDR3 protein is CAIRSGSSGANVLTF. CDR3 sequence (DNA): TGTGCCATCAGAAGCGGAAGCTCTGGGGCCAACGTCCTGACTTTC.

The chain combines TRBV9 with TRBJ1-1; D is ambiguous. Trimming stripped 0 bases from V and 7 bases from J, with 7 bases between. CDR3 length: 12 residues. The germline V gene has CDR1 SGDLS and CDR2 YYNGEE. The CDR3 bases are TGTGCCAGCAGCGTAGGGTCGGGTGAAGCTTTCTTT. Translation gives CASSVGSGEAFF.

The genes are TRBV4-3 and TRBJ1-1; possibly TRBD1 for D (5 bases). The V and J ends lost 5 bases and 6 bases respectively, with 10 bases between them. Looked up from germline, CDR1 is LGHNA and CDR2 is YSLEER. The CDR3 loop spans 12 amino acids. The CDR3 DNA sequence: TGCGCCAGCAGCTCAGACAGTGCTGAAGCTTTCTTT. Its protein product is CASSSDSAEAFF.

The chain uses TRBV11-2 and TRBJ2-3, with D possibly matching TRBD1 (6 bases). The germline V gene has CDR1 SGHAT and CDR2 FQNNGV. The CDR3 is made up of 13 amino acids. The ends were cut back, 6 bases at V and 6 bases at J, with 13 bases in the middle. DNA for the CDR3: TGTGCCAGCAGGGCCCAGGGGCGCGATACGCAGTATTTT. Protein sequence: CASRAQGRDTQYF.

The CDR3 DNA reads TGTGCCAGTACCATGATCGGGGGTGGCAATCAGCCCCAGCATTTT. Translation gives CASTMIGGGNQPQHF. The gene calls are TRBV19 and TRBJ1-5; possibly TRBD1 for D (5 bases). Trimming left V 7 bases short and J 2 bases short, with 15 bases between. CDR1 LNHDA and CDR2 SQIVND come from the germline V gene (reference sequence). CDR3 length equals 15 residues.

CDR3: CSVERQGYEQYF. The CDR3 nucleotides read TGCAGCGTTGAAAGACAGGGTTACGAGCAGTACTTC. This rearrangement joins TRBV29-1 to TRBJ2-7; 7 positions match TRBD1. Germline CDR1 and CDR2: SQVTM and ANQGSEA. CDR3 size: 12 residues. Trimming took 2 bases from V and 4 from J; bases not matched to a gene: 2.

The chain carries TRBV6-6 and TRBJ1-1, with D hard to call. The CDR3 has 10 residues. The V end lost 8 bases, the J end lost 3 bases, and 4 bases lay between the germline ends. In germline, CDR1 is MNHNY, CDR2 SVGAGI (reference sequence). The CDR3: CASGDTEAFF. The CDR3 DNA is TGTGCCAGCGGGGACACTGAAGCTTTCTTT.